The rows below give T cell receptor beta chains drawn from one sample of a study of radiotherapy plus CTLA-4 blockade in lung cancer. Generated by immunoSEQ multiplex PCR, the TCRdb table keeps only in-frame clones and is missing some. The sample holds about 39,000 clones; roughly 73% are singletons and the top ten take around 22%. Sequencing was performed on peripheral blood, taken from a patient treated with radiotherapy plus ipilimumab. The receptor set was obtained from a human donor with non-small cell lung cancer that progressed on radiotherapy plus ipilimumab. Both conserved end residues are part of each CDR3. A D gene is named only where the DNA matches it firmly. Clone size, where shown, is once, few, many, or a class for clones that have expanded.

TRBV7-2	NA	TRBD1	TRBJ1-2	CASSPAGQALYGYTF	TGTGCCAGCAGCCCCGCGGGACAGGCGCTATATGGCTACACCTTC
TRBV19	NA	NA	TRBJ1-2	CASSTPGGSGYTF	TGTGCCAGTAGTACGCCAGGAGGGAGTGGCTACACCTTC
TRBV10-2	NA	TRBD1	TRBJ1-2	CASSDSETGRLDYGYTF	TGCGCCAGCAGTGATTCGGAGACAGGGCGGTTAGACTATGGCTACACCTTC
TRBV28	NA	NA	TRBJ1-6	CASSLPPPRGNSPLHF	TGTGCCAGCAGCCTGCCGCCTCCAAGAGGTAATTCACCCCTCCACTTT
TRBV5-4	NA	TRBD2	TRBJ2-2	CASSLALAGTGELFF	TGTGCCAGCAGCTTGGCGCTAGCGGGCACCGGGGAGCTGTTTTTT
TRBV5-5	NA	NA	TRBJ2-7	CASSKQGGWYEQYF	TGTGCCAGCAGTAAACAGGGAGGGTGGTACGAGCAGTACTTC
TRBV7-9	NA	NA	TRBJ1-2	CASSLAQGKSYGYTF	TGTGCCAGCAGCTTAGCTCAGGGTAAAAGCTATGGCTACACCTTC
TRBV6-1	NA	TRBD1	TRBJ1-3	CATDRDSGNTIYF	TGTGCCACGGACAGGGACTCTGGAAACACCATATATTTT
TRBV19	NA	NA	TRBJ2-1	CASSTGRAGGEQFF	TGTGCCAGTAGTACGGGGAGGGCTGGGGGCGAGCAGTTCTTC
TRBV27	NA	NA	TRBJ1-5	CASGTDSRNQPQHF	TGTGCCAGCGGTACGGACAGCCGCAATCAGCCCCAGCATTTT
TRBV4-1	NA	NA	TRBJ1-1	CASSRLQGGGTEAFF	TGCGCCAGCAGCCGGCTTCAGGGAGGGGGCACTGAAGCTTTCTTT
TRBV5-1	NA	TRBD2	TRBJ2-1	CASSLAAGGTGEQFF	TGCGCCAGCAGCTTGGCAGCGGGGGGAACGGGTGAGCAGTTCTTC
TRBV5-1	NA	TRBD2	TRBJ2-3	CASSSTSGSTDTQYF	TGCGCCAGCAGCTCGACTAGCGGGTCCACAGATACGCAGTATTTT
TRBV28	NA	NA	TRBJ1-1	CASSRTDTEAFF	TGTGCCAGCAGCCGTACGGACACTGAAGCTTTCTTT
TRBV7-9	NA	NA	TRBJ1-1	CASSSTGETEAFF	TGTGCCAGCAGCTCGACCGGGGAGACTGAAGCTTTCTTT
TRBV6-1	few	NA	TRBJ1-1	CASSLRNTEAFF	TGTGCCAGCAGCCTAAGGAACACTGAAGCTTTCTTT
TRBV5-4	NA	NA	TRBJ1-2	CASRRTANYGYTF	TGTGCCAGCAGAAGGACAGCAAACTATGGCTACACCTTC
TRBV6-5	NA	NA	TRBJ2-5	CASSYVLASQETQYF	TGTGCCAGCAGTTACGTTCTAGCGAGCCAAGAGACCCAGTACTTC
TRBV5-4	few	NA	TRBJ2-7	CASVYSYEQYF	TGTGCCAGCGTTTATAGCTACGAGCAGTACTTC
TRBV5-1	NA	NA	TRBJ2-2	CASSLGPRGELFF	TGCGCCAGCAGCTTGGGGCCAAGAGGGGAGCTGTTTTTT
TRBV6-1	NA	TRBD1	TRBJ2-2	CASSSGTANTGELFF	TGTGCCAGCAGTTCGGGGACAGCGAACACCGGGGAGCTGTTTTTT
TRBV18	NA	TRBD1	TRBJ2-7	CASSKGQEASSYEQYF	TGTGCCAGCTCAAAGGGACAGGAAGCCTCATCATACGAGCAGTACTTC
TRBV23-1	NA	NA	TRBJ2-6	CASSQSRSSGANVLTF	TGCGCCAGCAGTCAATCGCGGTCAAGTGGGGCCAACGTCCTGACTTTC
TRBV5-8	NA	NA	TRBJ1-5	CASSRGTVSNQPQHF	TGTGCCAGCAGCAGGGGGACGGTTAGCAATCAGCCCCAGCATTTT
TRBV4-1	once	TRBD1	TRBJ1-5	CASSPQTGTDSQPQHF	TGCGCCAGCAGCCCACAAACCGGGACAGACAGCCAGCCCCAGCATTTT
TRBV20-1	NA	TRBD1	TRBJ1-2	CSAPTGDGYTF	TGCAGTGCTCCGACAGGGGATGGCTACACCTTC
TRBV6-5	NA	TRBD1	TRBJ2-7	CASRTGDYEQYF	TGTGCCAGCAGGACAGGGGACTACGAGCAGTACTTC
TRBV27	NA	TRBD1	TRBJ2-7	CASSLWGQSYEQYF	TGTGCCAGCAGTTTATGGGGACAGTCCTACGAGCAGTACTTC
TRBV6-1	NA	NA	TRBJ2-1	CAGGGLDSLFEQFF	TGTGCGGGAGGGGGGCTAGATAGTTTATTTGAGCAGTTCTTC
TRBV4-1	NA	TRBD2	TRBJ2-5	CASSQMPSGGTKETQYF	TGCGCCAGCAGCCAAATGCCTAGCGGGGGGACCAAAGAGACCCAGTACTTC
TRBV7-2	few	TRBD2	TRBJ2-3	CASTFGGYTDTQYF	TGTGCCAGCACCTTCGGGGGGTACACAGATACGCAGTATTTT
TRBV10-3	NA	TRBD2	TRBJ2-3	CAISESGASGGHTDTQYF	TGTGCCATCAGTGAGTCTGGGGCTAGCGGGGGACACACAGATACGCAGTATTTT
TRBV6-6	NA	TRBD1	TRBJ1-5	CASSRTGTGTNQPQHF	TGTGCCAGCAGTCGAACCGGGACAGGGACGAATCAGCCCCAGCATTTT
TRBV7-2	NA	NA	TRBJ2-7	CASSLDIGTPYEQYF	TGTGCCAGCAGCTTAGATATCGGGACACCCTACGAGCAGTACTTC
TRBV28	NA	TRBD2	TRBJ2-1	CASITSGSYNEQFF	TGTGCCAGCATTACTAGCGGCTCCTACAATGAGCAGTTCTTC
TRBV2	few	NA	TRBJ1-1	CASTVGANTEAFF	TGTGCCAGCACCGTGGGGGCGAACACTGAAGCTTTCTTT
TRBV2	few	NA	TRBJ1-5	CASSAGQVNQPQHF	TGTGCCAGCAGTGCCGGTCAGGTTAATCAGCCCCAGCATTTT
TRBV7-2	NA	NA	TRBJ1-1	CASSADSPEAFF	TGTGCCAGCAGCGCAGACAGCCCTGAAGCTTTCTTT
TRBV4-3	NA	TRBD1	TRBJ1-4	CASSQNRGEGEKLFF	TGCGCCAGCAGCCAGAACAGGGGTGAAGGTGAAAAACTGTTTTTT
TRBV6-5	NA	TRBD1	TRBJ1-2	CATRGQGGFNYGYTF	TGTGCGACACGGGGACAGGGAGGTTTCAACTATGGCTACACCTTC
TRBV27	NA	NA	TRBJ1-5	CASSKSPGQPQHF	TGTGCCAGCAGTAAAAGTCCGGGTCAGCCCCAGCATTTT
TRBV10-3	NA	TRBD1	TRBJ2-2	CAITQPRGQGTGELFF	TGTGCCATCACCCAACCGAGAGGACAGGGAACCGGGGAGCTGTTTTTT
TRBV5-1	few	TRBD2	TRBJ2-7	CASRLTSGGASSEQYF	TGCGCCAGCAGACTCACTAGCGGGGGGGCTTCTAGCGAGCAGTACTTC
TRBV4-2	NA	NA	TRBJ2-3	CASSPTRDFTDTQYF	TGTGCCAGCAGCCCAACTAGGGACTTCACAGATACGCAGTATTTT
TRBV4-2	NA	TRBD2	TRBJ2-5	CASSQDVAGGPGETQYF	TGTGCCAGCAGCCAAGATGTGGCGGGGGGGCCGGGGGAGACCCAGTACTTC
TRBV6-1	once	NA	TRBJ2-5	CASSEQGPYQETQYF	TGTGCCAGCAGTGAACAGGGGCCGTACCAAGAGACCCAGTACTTC
TRBV5-3	NA	NA	TRBJ1-2	CARSNRQDPNYGYTF	TGTGCCAGAAGCAACCGACAGGATCCTAACTATGGCTACACCTTC
TRBV4-1	NA	TRBD1	TRBJ1-3	CASSQDSYGQGLGGNTIYF	TGCGCCAGCAGCCAAGACAGTTACGGACAGGGGTTGGGTGGAAACACCATATATTTT